The 17 T cell receptor beta chains below all came from one sample that was sequenced in a study of early T cells in non-severe SARS-CoV-2 infection. In TCRdb, the 5' RACE reads were re-called with MiXCR into one record per CDR3 protein. The sample has roughly 20,000 distinct CDR3 sequences, more than 5% seen once. The sample comprised whole blood. The receptor set was obtained from an adult who was a healthcare worker with PCR-confirmed SARS-CoV-2 infection or an uninfected control (not recorded which).

This clonotype showed up just a few times. V usage is TRBV6-2 or TRBV6-3 and J usage is TRBJ1-2; D may be TRBD1 (5 bases). The CDR3 covers 15 residues. V gave up 4 bases and J gave up 6 bases, with 18 bases separating them. Germline V gives CDR1 MNHEY, CDR2 SVGEGT. CDR3 nucleotides: TGTGCCAGCAGTTTTTCTTGGGACGCCAGCCATGGCTACACCTTC. This translates into CASSFSWDASHGYTF.

This clonotype has at least ten counts. The rearrangement uses TRBV28 and TRBJ2-7; 10 bases match TRBD1. The CDR3 is 12 amino acids. The V segment lost 8 bases and the J segment 2 bases; nucleotides outside the gene matches: 0. The germline gives CDR1 MDHEN, CDR2 SYDVKM. The chain's CDR3 is CASGQGAYEQYF. The CDR3 DNA reads as TGTGCCAGCGGACAGGGGGCCTACGAGCAGTACTTC. Combining the CDR3 with reference TRBV28 and TRBJ2-7 gives the whole variable domain DVKVTQSSRYLVKRTGEKVFLECVQDMDHENMFWYRQDPGLGLRLIYFSYDVKMKEKGDIPEGYSVSREKKERFSLILESASTNQTSMYLCASGQGAYEQYFGPGTRLTVT.

By share, this clonotype ranks as medium-sized. The CDR3 region is CASSEQAGPLYYPYEQYF. DNA of the CDR3: TGTGCCAGCAGTGAACAGGCGGGACCCTTGTATTATCCCTACGAGCAGTACTTC. This chain links TRBV6-1 with TRBJ2-7, with D possibly being TRBD2 (6 bases). The CDR3 contains 18 residues. CDR1 MNHNS and CDR2 SASEGT come from the germline V gene. Between the trimmed V and J ends, which lost 2 bases and 2 bases, there was a span of 22 bases.

Relative to its sample, this clonotype is medium-sized. CDR3: CSARDRGTGEKLFF. Written as DNA, the CDR3 is TGCAGTGCTAGAGATCGGGGGACAGGTGAAAAACTGTTTTTT. The chain is built from TRBV20-1 and TRBJ1-4; 8 bases map to TRBD1. This CDR3 is built from 14 residues. With V trimmed by 0 bases and J by 7 bases, 4 bases remained unmatched. Germline lookup yields CDR1 DFQATT and CDR2 SNEGSKA (reference sequence).

This chain connects TRBV28 to TRBJ2-3; weak D call: TRBD1 (6 bases). Trimming stripped 7 bases from V and 2 bases from J, with 16 bases between. This CDR3 has 15 amino acids. Germline lookup yields CDR1 MDHEN and CDR2 SYDVKM. CDR3 sequence reads: CASTSLRGYTDTQYF. The CDR3 nucleotides read TGTGCCAGCACCTCACTCAGGGGCTACACAGATACGCAGTATTTT. Filled out from reference TRBV28 and TRBJ2-3, the complete variable domain reads DVKVTQSSRYLVKRTGEKVFLECVQDMDHENMFWYRQDPGLGLRLIYFSYDVKMKEKGDIPEGYSVSREKKERFSLILESASTNQTSMYLCASTSLRGYTDTQYFGPGTRLTVL.

This clonotype has a count of ten or more. The gene calls are TRBV7-8 and TRBJ2-7; D call uncertain. Trimming took 1 base from V and 3 from J, leaving 7 bases between them. This CDR3 comprises 13 residues. Germline V gives CDR1 SGHVS, CDR2 FQNEAQ. The CDR3 loop is CASSLGLNYEQYV. DNA for the CDR3: TGTGCCAGCAGCTTAGGACTGAACTACGAGCAGTACGTC.

This clonotype showed up many times. This rearrangement joins TRBV5-1 to TRBJ2-1; weak D call: TRBD2 (5 bases). Germline V gives CDR1 SGHRS, CDR2 YFSETQ. The V end lost 0 bases, the J end lost 0 bases, and 10 bases lay between the germline ends. The length of the CDR3 is 16 residues. Here the CDR3 reads CASSLVLRGSYNEQFF. The CDR3, as DNA: TGCGCCAGCAGCTTGGTTCTTCGGGGCTCCTACAATGAGCAGTTCTTC.

This clonotype is medium-sized (0.01 to 0.1%) by share. This chain uses TRBV11-2 with TRBJ2-3, with a tentative D call TRBD1 (6 bases). The CDR3 extends over 15 amino acids. The germline V gene has CDR1 SGHAT and CDR2 FQNNGV. V lost 5 bases to trimming and J lost 1 base, with 13 bases between them. CDR3 sequence reads: CASSLSGVGTDTQYF. In DNA, the CDR3 is TGTGCCAGCAGCCTATCAGGGGTTGGCACAGATACGCAGTATTTT.

In its sample, this clonotype was seen many times. The rearrangement uses TRBV11-2 and TRBJ1-5; maybe TRBD1 (5 bases). CDR3 length: 15 residues. The germline V gene encodes CDR1 SGHAT and CDR2 FQNNGV. The V and J ends lost 5 bases and 3 bases respectively, with 14 bases between them. The CDR3 DNA reads as TGTGCCAGCAGCCGGACATCTTCAGTCAATCAGCCCCAGCATTTT. Its protein is CASSRTSSVNQPQHF.

By sample fraction, this clonotype is medium-sized. The chain couples TRBV28 to TRBJ1-6; 7 bases align to TRBD1. Germline CDR1 MDHEN, CDR2 SYDVKM. The CDR3 loop spans 16 amino acids. Germline trimming cut 5 bases from V and 4 bases from J; bases unmatched to any gene: 8. The chain's CDR3 is CASSTDRELYNSPLHF. The CDR3 nucleotides read TGTGCCAGCAGTACAGACAGGGAATTATATAATTCACCCCTCCACTTT.

This clonotype was seen ten or more times. The chain has TRBV6-2 or TRBV6-3 and TRBJ2-1, with 12 bases identical to TRBD2. J was trimmed by 7 bases and V by 6 bases; bases with no gene match: 7. The CDR3 runs to 15 residues. Germline CDR1 and CDR2: MNHEY and SVGEGT. The CDR3 sequence: CASSKLTSGRNEQFF. CDR3 coding DNA: TGTGCCAGCAGCAAATTGACTAGCGGGAGAAATGAGCAGTTCTTC.

This clonotype was detected many times. The chain combines TRBV20-1 with TRBJ2-1; 8 bases align to TRBD1. The germline V gene has CDR1 DFQATT and CDR2 SNEGSKA (reference sequence). CDR3 length equals 15 residues. V shed 0 bases, J shed 2 bases, and the junction held 3 bases outside the gene matches. Here the CDR3 reads CSARERTGPYNEQFF. CDR3 nucleotide sequence: TGCAGTGCTAGAGAGCGGACAGGGCCCTACAATGAGCAGTTCTTC.

This clonotype came up many times. The chain is built from TRBV28 and TRBJ2-7; no clear D. The CDR3 is made up of 12 amino acids. Trimming stripped 5 bases from V and 3 bases from J, with 8 bases between. Germline V lookup: CDR1 MDHEN, CDR2 SYDVKM. CDR3 amino acids: CASSRILYEQYF. Here the CDR3 DNA reads TGTGCCAGCAGTAGAATACTCTACGAGCAGTACTTC.

Ten or more counts support this clonotype. The CDR3 DNA reads TGTGCCAGCAGTTTAAAGCGTGGGAATGAGCAGTTCTTC. Protein product: CASSLKRGNEQFF. The chain combines TRBV12-3 or TRBV12-4 with TRBJ2-1; D call uncertain. The CDR3 covers 13 residues. Trimming pared 2 bases from V and 7 bases from J, leaving 9 bases between.

The chain uses TRBV10-2 and TRBJ2-1; no clear D. Trimming pared 3 bases from V and 0 bases from J, leaving 12 bases between. Per germline, CDR1 WSHSY and CDR2 SAAADI. The CDR3 consists of 16 residues. CDR3 in amino acids: CASSDSLGGSYNEQFF. The CDR3, as DNA: TGCGCCAGCAGTGACAGCCTAGGTGGCTCCTACAATGAGCAGTTCTTC.

This clonotype rates as medium-sized (0.01 to 0.1%). The chain joins TRBV7-9 to TRBJ2-7, with D possibly being TRBD1 (5 bases). Deletions cut 4 bases from V and 0 bases from J, with 13 bases between. Germline V gene sequence: CDR1 SEHNR, CDR2 FQNEAQ (reference sequence). CDR3 length: 15 amino acids. The CDR3 loop reads CASSWGRDRSYEQYF. In DNA, the CDR3 is TGTGCCAGCAGCTGGGGCAGAGATCGCTCCTACGAGCAGTACTTC.

The chain uses TRBV12-3 or TRBV12-4 and TRBJ1-1; no clear D gene. The V gene lost 5 bases and the J gene lost 6 bases, with 13 bases spanning the gap. The CDR3 has 13 residues. The CDR3 protein is CASSPPWYAEAFF. The DNA for the CDR3 is TGTGCCAGCAGTCCCCCCTGGTACGCTGAAGCTTTCTTT.